These 14 T cell receptor beta chains were sequenced from one sample in a study of early T cells in non-severe SARS-CoV-2 infection. TCRdb re-derived calls from the 5' RACE reads in MiXCR, one entry per CDR3 protein. The sample consists of about 56,000 distinct CDR3 sequences, approximately 16% of them appearing once. The sample was whole blood, taken at baseline. Every receptor here comes from an adult who was a healthcare worker with PCR-confirmed SARS-CoV-2 infection or an uninfected control (not recorded which).

There are many counts of this clonotype. CDR3 region: CASSRGHTGELFF. The CDR3 DNA sequence: TGTGCCAGCAGCCGTGGACACACCGGGGAGCTGTTTTTT. The chain combines TRBV11-2 with TRBJ2-2; D unresolved. The CDR3 is 13 amino acids. V gave up 5 bases and J gave up 3 bases, with 7 bases separating them. Per germline, CDR1 SGHAT and CDR2 FQNNGV.

This clonotype was seen a few times. The rearrangement uses TRBV28 and TRBJ1-1; D not resolved. The CDR3 length is 12 residues. Trimming left V 5 bases short and J 11 bases short, with 15 bases between. The germline V gene encodes CDR1 MDHEN and CDR2 SYDVKM. CDR3 bases: TGTGCCAGCAGTCCCATGTCCAACGGGGCTTTCTTT. It encodes CASSPMSNGAFF.

V and J are TRBV5-1 and TRBJ2-7; 7 bases fit TRBD2. Germline lookup yields CDR1 SGHRS and CDR2 YFSETQ. Losses at the gene ends were 3 bases for V and 2 bases for J; bases not matched to a gene: 8. The CDR3 length is 15 residues. The CDR3 nucleotides read TGCGCCAGCAGCTACGACGGACTAGTTCCCTACGAGCAGTACTTC. Protein sequence: CASSYDGLVPYEQYF.

This clonotype was found a few times. This chain uses TRBV10-3 with TRBJ1-6; 7 nucleotides align to TRBD1. CDR3 length: 15 amino acids. Germline V gives CDR1 ENHRY, CDR2 SYGVKD. J gave up 8 bases and V 5 bases, and 9 bases lay outside the gene matches. CDR3 nucleotide sequence: TGTGCCATCAGTCTGGGAGGGGGCGGTTATTCACCCCTCCACTTT. This codes for CAISLGGGGYSPLHF.

The sample holds a few counts of this clonotype. CDR3 sequence: CASSPPRTSEQYF. The CDR3 DNA reads as TGTGCCAGCAGCCCGCCCCGGACCTCCGAGCAGTACTTC. This chain connects TRBV7-9 to TRBJ2-7; D ambiguous. This CDR3 has 13 amino acids. Trimming shortened V by 5 bases and J by 6 bases, and 14 bases separated the two germline ends. Germline loops: CDR1 SEHNR, CDR2 FQNEAQ (reference sequence).

This clonotype was seen more than once but under ten times. The chain carries TRBV6-1 and TRBJ1-1, with a weak D call TRBD1 (5 bases). Trimming cost V 4 bases and J 6 bases, with 12 bases left between them. The CDR3 is 13 residues long. Germline CDR1 MNHNS, CDR2 SASEGT. DNA for the CDR3: TGTGCCAGCAGTGCCCCAGGGTCCCCTGAAGCTTTCTTT. This translates into CASSAPGSPEAFF.

The rearrangement joins TRBV7-6 to TRBJ2-3, with TRBD1 identical over 8 bases. J gave up 3 bases and V 5 bases, and 16 bases lay outside the gene matches. Per germline, CDR1 SGHVS and CDR2 FNYEAQ. This CDR3 has 18 amino acids. CDR3 loop: CASSPGQGAFDSTDTQYF. The CDR3 region has the DNA TGTGCCAGCAGCCCTGGGCAGGGGGCCTTCGATTCAACAGATACGCAGTATTTT.

This clonotype was observed a few times. The chain carries TRBV2 and TRBJ1-5; D is unresolved. The CDR3 has 13 amino acids. The V gene's germline CDR1 is SNHLY and CDR2 FYNNEI. V was pared by 5 bases and J by 7 bases, with 12 bases between. CDR3 in amino acids: CASSSLGRQPQHF. The CDR3 DNA sequence: TGTGCCAGCAGTTCCTTAGGGAGGCAGCCCCAGCATTTT.

This clonotype was seen only a few times. The rearrangement uses TRBV19 and TRBJ2-1; tentative D call: TRBD2 (6 bases). The CDR3 consists of 16 residues. V gave up 7 bases and J gave up 0 bases, with 16 bases separating them. Germline CDR1 LNHDA, CDR2 SQIVND (reference sequence). For the CDR3, the DNA is TGTGCCAGTACCTCGCGGGATTCCAGCTCCTACAATGAGCAGTTCTTC. This gives the protein CASTSRDSSSYNEQFF. The complete variable domain, with remaining parts taken from reference TRBV19 and TRBJ2-1, reads DGGITQSPKYLFRKEGQNVTLSCEQNLNHDAMYWYRQDPGQGLRLIYYSQIVNDFQKGDIAEGYSVSREKKESFPLTVTSAQKNPTAFYLCASTSRDSSSYNEQFFGPGTRLTVL.

There are a few counts of this clonotype. The chain combines TRBV4-2 with TRBJ1-2, with D possibly matching TRBD1 (5 bases). CDR3 length equals 13 residues. Trimming took 2 bases from V and 2 from J, leaving 6 bases between them. Germline V gene lookup returns CDR1 LGHNA and CDR2 YNFKEQ. CDR3 in amino acids: CASSQQGNYGYTF. Written as DNA, the CDR3 is TGTGCCAGCAGCCAACAGGGAAACTATGGCTACACCTTC.

This clonotype was seen only a few times. V and J are TRBV25-1 and TRBJ2-2; possible D gene TRBD1, 6 bases. V dropped 3 bases and J dropped 6 bases, with 8 bases sitting between them. CDR3 length: 13 amino acids. Germline CDR1 is MGHDK and CDR2 is SYGVNS. The chain's CDR3 is CASSDRGPGELFF. The CDR3 DNA reads as TGTGCCAGCAGTGACAGGGGTCCCGGGGAGCTGTTTTTT.

At least ten counts were recorded for this clonotype. The chain has TRBV29-1 and TRBJ2-4, with a tentative D call TRBD2 (8 bases). The CDR3 extends over 16 amino acids. Germline V lookup: CDR1 SQVTM, CDR2 ANQGSEA. Trimming shortened V by 6 bases and J by 10 bases, and 28 bases separated the two germline ends. DNA for the CDR3: TGCAGCGTAATAGATGCCGGGACTAGGGGGCCGAATATTCAGTACTTC. Its protein product is CSVIDAGTRGPNIQYF.

The sample holds a few counts of this clonotype. This chain uses TRBV20-1 with TRBJ2-3; TRBD2 aligns across 9 bases. After removal of 4 bases from V and 3 bases from J, the junction contained 5 bases not matched to a gene. The germline V gene encodes CDR1 DFQATT and CDR2 SNEGSKA (reference sequence). The CDR3 sequence is 14 residues long. In DNA form, the CDR3 reads TGCAGTGCTATGGCGGGGGGGTCGACAGATACGCAGTATTTT. Encoded protein: CSAMAGGSTDTQYF.

The chain joins TRBV5-1 to TRBJ2-3, with TRBD2 identical over 8 bases. From germline, CDR1 is SGHRS and CDR2 YFSETQ. V was pared by 3 bases and J by 4 bases, with 7 bases of the junction left unmatched. CDR3 length: 15 residues. The CDR3 region is CASSWLGAGADTQYF. CDR3 nucleotides: TGCGCCAGCAGCTGGCTCGGAGCGGGGGCAGATACGCAGTATTTT.